The next 14 T cell receptor beta chains were all read from a single sample in a study of vaccination effects on CD4 cells after COVID-19. Their specific antigens are unknown. Antigen-specific CD4+ T cells expanded by the ViraFEST assay with viral peptide pools were then sequenced. When around ten days of culture had elapsed, CD4+ T cells were isolated. No vaccinee had earlier SARS-CoV-2 infection, and nucleocapsid antibodies were negative. Profiling relied on immunoSEQ multiplex PCR, and the TCRdb table lists in-frame clones only, not all of them. The sample consists of about 27,000 clones, about 70% of them appearing once. Sequencing used CD4+ T cells from PBMCs cultured with SARS-CoV-2 spike peptides, obtained before COVID-19 vaccination. These receptor sequences come from a human donor who received a COVID-19 vaccine.

This rearrangement joins TRBV6-6 to TRBJ2-3, with TRBD1 matching 7 bases. The V gene's germline CDR1 is MNHNY and CDR2 SVGAGI (reference sequence). V lost 4 bases and J lost 5; bases outside the gene matches: 12. The CDR3 loop spans 16 amino acids. CDR3 DNA sequence: TGTGCCAGCAGTTCCGAGGGGGCTAGGAGAGGAGATACGCAGTATTTT. Protein: CASSSEGARRGDTQYF.

This clone was detected only once. V is TRBV5-4 and J is TRBJ2-1; unclear D gene. The V end was cut by 4 bases, the J end by 7 bases, with 9 bases between. The V gene's germline CDR1 is SGHNT and CDR2 YYREEE (reference sequence). The CDR3 consists of 12 residues. The CDR3 protein is CASSEYKNEQFF. CDR3 DNA sequence: TGTGCCAGCAGCGAGTACAAAAATGAGCAGTTCTTC.

CDR3: CASSEFGGAPYEQYF. The CDR3, as DNA: TGTGCCAGCAGTGAATTTGGGGGGGCCCCCTACGAGCAGTACTTC. The chain recombines TRBV6-1 with TRBJ2-7, with a weak D call TRBD2 (7 bases). The CDR3 spans 15 residues. Germline CDR1 reads MNHNS; CDR2 reads SASEGT. Trimming removed 2 bases from V and 2 bases from J, with 13 bases in between.

The sample holds a few counts of this clone. V and J are TRBV7-2 and TRBJ1-3, with a tentative D call TRBD1 (6 bases). The CDR3 totals 15 residues. V was pared by 6 bases and J by 0 bases, with 12 bases between. Per germline, CDR1 SGHTA and CDR2 FQGNSA. The CDR3 bases are TGTGCCAGCAGTCGGGACACCAGCTCTGGAAACACCATATATTTT. Residues: CASSRDTSSGNTIYF.

This sequence joins TRBV10-3 and TRBJ2-3; 11 bases line up with TRBD2. CDR1 and CDR2 from the germline V gene are ENHRY and SYGVKD. Trimming at V came to 7 bases and at J to 3 bases, leaving 6 bases not matched to a gene. The CDR3 is 15 amino acids. The CDR3 nucleotides are TGTGCCATCACCTCGGGGACTAGCGGTACAGATACGCAGTATTTT. As protein: CAITSGTSGTDTQYF.

The gene calls are TRBV7-7 and TRBJ2-5; 8 positions agree with TRBD2. This CDR3 spans 14 amino acids. CDR1 and CDR2 (germline): SSHAT, FNYEAQ (reference sequence). V lost 3 bases, J lost 2 bases, and 2 bases stayed unmatched. CDR3 in DNA: TGTGCCAGCAGCTTCGGGGGGGCTCAAGAGACCCAGTACTTC. Its translation is CASSFGGAQETQYF.

This chain connects TRBV19 to TRBJ1-3, with D possibly being TRBD1 (5 bases). The CDR3 contains 14 residues. Per germline, CDR1 LNHDA and CDR2 SQIVND (reference sequence). Trimming shortened V by 4 bases and J by 4 bases, and 11 bases separated the two germline ends. The CDR3 protein is CASSRRDSGNTIYF. The CDR3 coding sequence is TGTGCCAGTAGTAGACGGGACTCCGGAAACACCATATATTTT.

The V call is TRBV2, the J call TRBJ2-5, with D perhaps matching TRBD1 (5 bases). V dropped 9 bases and J dropped 2 bases, with 16 bases sitting between them. The CDR3 runs to 14 residues. Looked up from germline, CDR1 is SNHLY and CDR2 is FYNNEI. In DNA, the CDR3 is TGTGCCAGTCTAAGAGAGACAGAACAAGAGACCCAGTACTTC. Its translation: CASLRETEQETQYF.

The CDR3 DNA is TGCGCCAGCAGCCAGAGACAGGGTCTCTCTGGAAACACCATATATTTT. It encodes CASSQRQGLSGNTIYF. The chain couples TRBV4-1 to TRBJ1-3, with 7 bases aligning to TRBD1. CDR1 is MGHRA and CDR2 is YSYEKL in the germline V gene. Germline trimming cut 3 bases from V and 0 bases from J; bases unmatched to any gene: 5. The CDR3 length is 16 residues.

The chain couples TRBV6-5 to TRBJ1-6; D gene unclear. V shed 10 bases and J shed 8 bases, with 18 bases lying between them. This CDR3 region has 14 residues. Germline V gene sequence: CDR1 MNHEY, CDR2 SVGAGI. The CDR3 nucleotides read TGTGCCACGAAGAGGCCCGTAATGGATTCACCCCTCCACTTT. Translation: CATKRPVMDSPLHF.

J is TRBJ2-1 and V is TRBV7-9; 7 positions match TRBD2. CDR1 is SEHNR and CDR2 is FQNEAQ in the germline V gene (reference sequence). This CDR3 is built from 15 residues. The V segment lost 3 bases and the J segment 10 bases; nucleotides outside the gene matches: 12. DNA of the CDR3: TGTGCCAGCAGCTTGTGGACTAGTACCGCTCGAGAGCAGTTCTTC. It yields the protein CASSLWTSTAREQFF.

The rearrangement joins TRBV10-3 to TRBJ1-1; D call uncertain. V lost 0 bases and J 5 bases, leaving 7 bases between the germline ends. The germline V gene has CDR1 ENHRY and CDR2 SYGVKD. The CDR3 loop spans 13 amino acids. The CDR3 DNA follows: TGTGCCATCAGTGAGTCGTATCGGACTGAAGCTTTCTTT. It translates to CAISESYRTEAFF.

In DNA form, the CDR3 reads TGTGCCAGTAGGCCCACAGGGGGGGGCACCGGGGAGCTGTTTTTT. Its protein is CASRPTGGGTGELFF. V usage is TRBV19 and J usage is TRBJ2-2; TRBD1 might be the D (8 bases). Between the trimmed V and J ends, which lost 6 bases and 4 bases, there was a span of 15 bases. This CDR3 has 15 residues. In germline, CDR1 is LNHDA, CDR2 SQIVND (reference sequence).

The V gene is TRBV3-1 (or the pseudogene TRBV3-2), the J gene TRBJ2-1; D call uncertain. This CDR3 is 17 amino acids long. CDR1 and CDR2 (germline): LGHDT, YNNKEL (reference sequence). Trimming pared 3 bases from V and 8 bases from J, leaving 23 bases between. The DNA of the CDR3 is TGTGCCAGCAGCCAGGCACGATCTAGACCATTTGACGATGAGCAGTTCTTC. This codes for CASSQARSRPFDDEQFF.